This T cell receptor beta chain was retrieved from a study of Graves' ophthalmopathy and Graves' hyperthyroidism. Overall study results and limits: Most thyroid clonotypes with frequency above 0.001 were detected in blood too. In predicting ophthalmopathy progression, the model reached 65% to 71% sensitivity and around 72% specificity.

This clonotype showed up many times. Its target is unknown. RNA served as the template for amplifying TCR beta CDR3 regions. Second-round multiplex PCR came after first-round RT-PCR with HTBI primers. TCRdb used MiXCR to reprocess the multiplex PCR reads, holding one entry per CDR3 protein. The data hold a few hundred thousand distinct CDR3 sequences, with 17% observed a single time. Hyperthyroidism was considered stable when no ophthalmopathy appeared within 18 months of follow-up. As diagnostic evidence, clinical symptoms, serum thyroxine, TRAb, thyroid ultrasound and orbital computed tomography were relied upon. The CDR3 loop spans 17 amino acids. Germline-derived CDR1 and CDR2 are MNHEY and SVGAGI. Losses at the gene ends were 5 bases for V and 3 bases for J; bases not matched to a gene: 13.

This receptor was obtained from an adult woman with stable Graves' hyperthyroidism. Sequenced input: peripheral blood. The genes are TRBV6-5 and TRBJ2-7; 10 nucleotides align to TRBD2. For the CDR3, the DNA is TGTGCCAGCAGTCTATTAACAGGGACTAGCGTCGTCTACGAGCAGTACTTC. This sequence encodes CASSLLTGTSVVYEQYF.